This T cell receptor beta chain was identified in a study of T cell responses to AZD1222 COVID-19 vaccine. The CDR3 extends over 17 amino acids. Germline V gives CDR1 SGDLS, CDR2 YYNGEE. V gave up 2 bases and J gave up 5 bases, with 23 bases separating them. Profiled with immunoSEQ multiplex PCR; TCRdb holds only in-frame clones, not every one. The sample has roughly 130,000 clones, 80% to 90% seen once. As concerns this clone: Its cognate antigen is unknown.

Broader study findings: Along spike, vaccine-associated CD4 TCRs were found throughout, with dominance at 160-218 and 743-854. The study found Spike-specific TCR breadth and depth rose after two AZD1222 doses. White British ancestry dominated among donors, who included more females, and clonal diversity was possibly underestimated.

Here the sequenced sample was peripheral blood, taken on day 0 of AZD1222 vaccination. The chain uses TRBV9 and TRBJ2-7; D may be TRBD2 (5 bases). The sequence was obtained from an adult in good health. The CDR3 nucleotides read TGTGCCAGCAGCGTCGACCCCGCGGGTGGGATGATCCACGAGCAGTACTTC. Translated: CASSVDPAGGMIHEQYF.